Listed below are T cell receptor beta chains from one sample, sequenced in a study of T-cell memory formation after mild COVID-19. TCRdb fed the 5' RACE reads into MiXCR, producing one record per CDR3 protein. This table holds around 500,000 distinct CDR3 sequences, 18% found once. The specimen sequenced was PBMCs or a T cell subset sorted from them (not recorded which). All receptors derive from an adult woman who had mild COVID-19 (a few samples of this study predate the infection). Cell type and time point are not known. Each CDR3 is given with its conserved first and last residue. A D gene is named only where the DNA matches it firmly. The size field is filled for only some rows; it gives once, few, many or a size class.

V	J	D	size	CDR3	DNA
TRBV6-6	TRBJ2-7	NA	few	CASSPTDYEQYF	TGTGCCAGCAGTCCGACAGACTACGAGCAGTACTTC
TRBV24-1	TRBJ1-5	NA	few	CATSDNGSGASNQPQHF	TGTGCCACCAGTGATAACGGGTCGGGGGCTAGCAATCAGCCCCAGCATTTT
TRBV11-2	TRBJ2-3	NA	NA	CASSSSLAADTQYF	TGTGCCAGCAGCTCCTCCCTGGCAGCAGATACGCAGTATTTT
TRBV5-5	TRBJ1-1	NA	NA	CASSDVLGRIRDTEAFF	TGTGCCAGCAGCGACGTACTTGGGCGGATAAGGGACACTGAAGCTTTCTTT
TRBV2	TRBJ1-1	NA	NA	CASSVHSEAFF	TGTGCCAGCAGTGTACACTCCGAAGCTTTCTTT
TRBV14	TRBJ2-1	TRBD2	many	CASSDYSGLAGVNEQFF	TGTGCCAGCAGCGATTATTCAGGACTAGCGGGAGTCAATGAGCAGTTCTTC
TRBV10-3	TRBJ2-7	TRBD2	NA	CAISDPGLAGRSSYEQYF	TGTGCCATCAGTGACCCGGGACTAGCGGGTAGGAGCTCCTACGAGCAGTACTTC
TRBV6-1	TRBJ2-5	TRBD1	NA	CASSSYRQGAETQYF	TGTGCCAGCAGTTCCTACCGACAGGGAGCAGAGACCCAGTACTTC
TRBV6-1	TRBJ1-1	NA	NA	CASSDGHVPPEAFF	TGTGCCAGCAGTGACGGACATGTGCCCCCTGAAGCTTTCTTT
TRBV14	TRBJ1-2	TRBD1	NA	CASSPARQGGGYTF	TGTGCCAGCAGCCCCGCACGACAGGGTGGTGGCTACACCTTC
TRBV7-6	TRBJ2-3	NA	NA	CASSFNGASTDTQYF	TGTGCCAGCAGCTTTAACGGGGCGAGCACAGATACGCAGTATTTT
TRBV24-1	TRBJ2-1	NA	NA	CATSDFRVSGIMQFF	TGTGCCACCAGTGATTTTCGCGTTAGCGGCATCATGCAGTTCTTC
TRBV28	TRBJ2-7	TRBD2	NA	CASGGGAYAYEQYF	TGTGCCAGTGGGGGGGGAGCGTATGCCTACGAGCAGTACTTC
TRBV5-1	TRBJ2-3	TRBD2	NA	CASSRGTSGSTDTQYF	TGCGCCAGCAGCCGTGGGACTAGCGGAAGCACAGATACGCAGTATTTT
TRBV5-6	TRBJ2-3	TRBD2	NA	CASRSDRLAGTFTDTQYF	TGTGCCAGCAGATCGGACCGACTAGCGGGAACTTTCACAGATACGCAGTATTTT
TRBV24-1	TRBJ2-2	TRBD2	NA	CATKAGAHTGELFF	TGTGCCACCAAAGCGGGGGCGCACACCGGGGAGCTGTTTTTT
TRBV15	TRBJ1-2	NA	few	CATSRDSRGIWEGYTF	TGTGCCACCAGCAGAGATTCGCGGGGGATCTGGGAAGGCTACACCTTC
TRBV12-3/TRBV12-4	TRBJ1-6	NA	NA	CASTRTGIGSPLHF	TGTGCCAGCACCCGGACGGGTATAGGTTCACCCCTCCACTTT
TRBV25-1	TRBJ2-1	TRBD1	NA	CASSGPGTGISSYNEQFF	TGTGCCAGCAGTGGGCCCGGGACAGGTATTTCCTCCTACAATGAGCAGTTCTTC
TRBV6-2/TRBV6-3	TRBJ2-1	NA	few	CASSYSSGNEQFF	TGTGCCAGCAGTTACTCAAGCGGAAATGAGCAGTTCTTC
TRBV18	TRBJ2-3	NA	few	CASSPPQNTQYF	TGTGCCAGCTCACCTCCCCAGAATACGCAGTATTTT
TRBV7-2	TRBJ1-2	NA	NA	CASSLRFRERYGYTF	TGTGCCAGCAGCTTAAGATTTAGGGAGCGTTATGGCTACACCTTC
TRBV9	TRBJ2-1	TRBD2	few	CASSVAWGTSGDEQFF	TGTGCCAGCAGCGTAGCTTGGGGGACTAGTGGCGATGAGCAGTTCTTC
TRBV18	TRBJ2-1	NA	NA	CASSPQNGGSYNEQFF	TGTGCCAGCTCACCACAGAACGGGGGCTCCTACAATGAGCAGTTCTTC
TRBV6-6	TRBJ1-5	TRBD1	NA	CASSYSVGRGQQPQHF	TGTGCCAGCAGTTACTCGGTCGGCAGGGGGCAACAGCCCCAGCATTTT
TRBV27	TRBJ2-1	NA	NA	CASSLKSYNEQFF	TGTGCCAGCAGCCTGAAATCATACAATGAGCAGTTCTTC
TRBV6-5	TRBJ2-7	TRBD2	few	CASSYLTSGGPYEQYF	TGTGCCAGCAGTTACCTGACTAGCGGGGGACCCTACGAGCAGTACTTC
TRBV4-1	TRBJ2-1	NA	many	CASSQERMSSYNEQFF	TGCGCCAGCAGCCAGGAGAGAATGAGCTCCTACAATGAGCAGTTCTTC
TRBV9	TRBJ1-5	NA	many	CAKSGPGGVPYSNQPQHF	TGTGCCAAGTCCGGTCCCGGGGGGGTACCCTATAGCAATCAGCCCCAGCATTTT
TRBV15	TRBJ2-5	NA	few	CATSRGTEETQYF	TGTGCCACCAGCAGAGGAACCGAAGAGACCCAGTACTTC
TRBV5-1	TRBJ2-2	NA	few	CAGGVENTGELFF	TGCGCCGGAGGAGTTGAGAACACCGGGGAGCTGTTTTTT